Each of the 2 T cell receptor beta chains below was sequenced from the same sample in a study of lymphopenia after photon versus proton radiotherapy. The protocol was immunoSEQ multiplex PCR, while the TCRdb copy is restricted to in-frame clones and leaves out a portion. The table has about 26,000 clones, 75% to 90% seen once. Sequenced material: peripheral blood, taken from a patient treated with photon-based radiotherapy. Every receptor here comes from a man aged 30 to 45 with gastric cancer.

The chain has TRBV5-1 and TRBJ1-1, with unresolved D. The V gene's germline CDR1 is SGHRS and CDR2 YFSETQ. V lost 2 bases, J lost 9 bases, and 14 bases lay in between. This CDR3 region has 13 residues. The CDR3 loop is CASSLSGDAKAFF. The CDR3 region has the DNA TGCGCCAGCAGCTTATCCGGAGATGCAAAAGCTTTCTTT.

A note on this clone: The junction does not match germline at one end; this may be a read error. The chain's CDR3 is CGSSTSGDEQFF. The CDR3 DNA follows: TGTGGCAGCAGCACGAGCGGTGACGAGCAGTTCTTC. The chain recombines TRBV6-1 with TRBJ2-1; TRBD2 might be the D (5 bases). The V gene's germline CDR1 is MNHNS and CDR2 SASEGT. The CDR3 sequence is 12 residues long.